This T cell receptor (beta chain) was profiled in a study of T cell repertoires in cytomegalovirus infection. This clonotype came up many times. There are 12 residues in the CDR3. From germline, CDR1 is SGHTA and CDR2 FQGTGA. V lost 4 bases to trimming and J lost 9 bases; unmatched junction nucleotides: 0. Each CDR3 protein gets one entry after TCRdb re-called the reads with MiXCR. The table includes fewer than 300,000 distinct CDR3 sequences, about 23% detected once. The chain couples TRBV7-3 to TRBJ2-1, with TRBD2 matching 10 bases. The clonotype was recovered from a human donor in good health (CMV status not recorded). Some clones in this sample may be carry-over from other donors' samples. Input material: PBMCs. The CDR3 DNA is TGTGCCAGCAGCTCTAGCGGGGGTGAGCAGTTCTTC. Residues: CASSSSGGEQFF.